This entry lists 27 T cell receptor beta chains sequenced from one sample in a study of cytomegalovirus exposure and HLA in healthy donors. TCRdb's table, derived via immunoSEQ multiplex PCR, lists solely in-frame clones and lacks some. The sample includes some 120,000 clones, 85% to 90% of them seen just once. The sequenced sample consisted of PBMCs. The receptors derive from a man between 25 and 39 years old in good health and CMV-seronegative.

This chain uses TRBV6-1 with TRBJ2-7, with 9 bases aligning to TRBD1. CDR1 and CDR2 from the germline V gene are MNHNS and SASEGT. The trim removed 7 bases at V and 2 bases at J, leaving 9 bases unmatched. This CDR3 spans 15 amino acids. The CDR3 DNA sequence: TGTGCCAGCATGTTTGCGACAGGGGGGACCTACGAGCAGTACTTC. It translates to CASMFATGGTYEQYF.

This chain's CDR3 is CASSPTRQTYEQYF. The CDR3 DNA sequence: TGTGCCAGCAGCCCGACAAGACAGACCTACGAGCAGTACTTC. The J gene is TRBJ2-7, the V gene TRBV11-3, with D perhaps matching TRBD1 (5 bases). The CDR3 loop spans 14 amino acids. Looked up from germline, CDR1 is SGHNT and CDR2 is YENEEA. V gave up 5 bases and J gave up 2 bases, with 13 bases separating them.

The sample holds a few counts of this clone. The CDR3 reads CASSYGGSRNSPLHF. CDR3 coding DNA: TGTGCCAGCAGTTACGGAGGGTCGCGAAATTCACCCCTCCACTTT. V is TRBV6-5 and J is TRBJ1-6; no reliable D call. This CDR3 has 15 residues. The germline CDR1 and CDR2 sequences are MNHEY and SVGAGI. V was cut by 2 bases and J by 7 bases, with 12 bases left in between.

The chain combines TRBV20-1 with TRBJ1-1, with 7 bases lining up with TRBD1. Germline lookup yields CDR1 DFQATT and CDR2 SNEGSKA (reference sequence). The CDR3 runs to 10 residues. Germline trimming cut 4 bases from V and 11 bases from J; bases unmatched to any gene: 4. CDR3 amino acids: CSAKTGRAFF. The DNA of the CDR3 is TGCAGTGCTAAGACAGGGAGGGCTTTCTTT.

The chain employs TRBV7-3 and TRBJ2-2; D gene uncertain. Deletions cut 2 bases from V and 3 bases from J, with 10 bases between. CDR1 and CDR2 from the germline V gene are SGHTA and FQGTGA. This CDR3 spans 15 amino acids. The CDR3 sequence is CASSLAGSYTGELFF. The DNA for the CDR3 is TGTGCCAGCAGCTTAGCCGGGTCCTACACCGGGGAGCTGTTTTTT.

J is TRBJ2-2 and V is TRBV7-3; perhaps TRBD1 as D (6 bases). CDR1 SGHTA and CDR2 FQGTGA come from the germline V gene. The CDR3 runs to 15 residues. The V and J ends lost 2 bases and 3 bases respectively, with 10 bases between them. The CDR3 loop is CASSLLGADTGELFF. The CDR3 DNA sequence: TGTGCCAGCAGCTTATTGGGGGCAGACACCGGGGAGCTGTTTTTT.

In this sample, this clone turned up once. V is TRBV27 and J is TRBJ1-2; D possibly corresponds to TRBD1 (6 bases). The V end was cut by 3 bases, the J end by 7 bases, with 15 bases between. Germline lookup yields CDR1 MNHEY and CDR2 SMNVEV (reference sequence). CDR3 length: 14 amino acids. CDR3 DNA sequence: TGTGCCAGCAGTTTCCGGGACATTGGATTTGGCTACACCTTC. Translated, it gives CASSFRDIGFGYTF.

In DNA form, the CDR3 reads TGTGCCAGCAGCTCCCGGGACATTAATGAAAAACTGTTTTTT. Translation: CASSSRDINEKLFF. This chain joins TRBV5-4 and TRBJ1-4; D is possibly TRBD1 (6 bases). The germline gives CDR1 SGHNT, CDR2 YYREEE (reference sequence). There are 14 residues in the CDR3. V was cut by 3 bases and J by 4 bases, with 10 bases left in between.

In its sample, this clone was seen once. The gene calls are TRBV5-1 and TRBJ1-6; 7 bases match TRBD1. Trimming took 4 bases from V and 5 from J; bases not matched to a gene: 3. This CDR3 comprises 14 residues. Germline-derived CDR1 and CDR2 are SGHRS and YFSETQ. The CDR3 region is CASSRDSNNSPLHF. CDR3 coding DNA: TGCGCCAGCAGCCGGGACAGTAATAATTCACCCCTCCACTTT. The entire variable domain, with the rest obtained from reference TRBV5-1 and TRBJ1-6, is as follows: KAGVTQTPRYLIKTRGQQVTLSCSPISGHRSVSWYQQTPGQGLQFLFEYFSETQRNKGNFPGRFSGRQFSNSRSEMNVSTLELGDSALYLCASSRDSNNSPLHFGNGTRLTVT.

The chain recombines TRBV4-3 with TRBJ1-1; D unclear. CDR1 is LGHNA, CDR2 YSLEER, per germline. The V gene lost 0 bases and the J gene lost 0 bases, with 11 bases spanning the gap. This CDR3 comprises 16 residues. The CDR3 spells CASSQDRRPLNTEAFF. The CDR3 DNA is TGCGCCAGCAGCCAAGACCGCAGGCCGCTGAACACTGAAGCTTTCTTT.

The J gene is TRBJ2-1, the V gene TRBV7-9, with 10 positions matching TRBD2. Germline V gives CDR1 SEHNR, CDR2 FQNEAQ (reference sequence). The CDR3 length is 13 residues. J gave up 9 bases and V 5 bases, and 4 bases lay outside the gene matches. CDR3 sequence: CASSPSGGIEQFF. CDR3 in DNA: TGTGCCAGCAGCCCTAGCGGGGGCATTGAGCAGTTCTTC.

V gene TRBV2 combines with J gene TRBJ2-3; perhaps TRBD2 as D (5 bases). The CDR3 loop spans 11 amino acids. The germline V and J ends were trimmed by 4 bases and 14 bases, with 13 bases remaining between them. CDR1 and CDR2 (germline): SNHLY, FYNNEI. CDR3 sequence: CASSVEGSGYF. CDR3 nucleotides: TGTGCCAGCAGTGTTGAGGGATCGGGGTATTTT.

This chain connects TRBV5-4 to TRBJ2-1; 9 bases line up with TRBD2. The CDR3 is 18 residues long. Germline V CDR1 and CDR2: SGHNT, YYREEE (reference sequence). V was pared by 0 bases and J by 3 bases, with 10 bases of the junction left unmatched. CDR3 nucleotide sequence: TGTGCCAGCAGCTTGGCAGGTAGCGGGGGTATCTTCTACAATGAGCAGTTCTTC. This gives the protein CASSLAGSGGIFYNEQFF.

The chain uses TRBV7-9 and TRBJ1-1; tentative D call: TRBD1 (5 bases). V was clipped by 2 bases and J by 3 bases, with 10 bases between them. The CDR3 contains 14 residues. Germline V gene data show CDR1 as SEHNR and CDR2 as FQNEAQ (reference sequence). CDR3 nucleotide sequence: TGTGCCAGCAGCTTAAGCCCGGGGGACACTGAAGCTTTCTTT. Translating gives CASSLSPGDTEAFF. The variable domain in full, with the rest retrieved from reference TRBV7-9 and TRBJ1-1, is DTGVSQNPRHKITKRGQNVTFRCDPISEHNRLYWYRQTLGQGPEFLTYFQNEAQLEKSRLLSDRFSAERPKGSFSTLEIQRTEQGDSAMYLCASSLSPGDTEAFFGQGTRLTVV.

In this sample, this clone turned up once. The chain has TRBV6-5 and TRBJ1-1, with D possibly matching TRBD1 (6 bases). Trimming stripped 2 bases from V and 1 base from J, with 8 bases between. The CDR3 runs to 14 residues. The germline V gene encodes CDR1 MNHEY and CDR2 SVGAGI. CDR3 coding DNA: TGTGCCAGCAGTTACGCGGACAGGAACACTGAAGCTTTCTTT. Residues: CASSYADRNTEAFF.

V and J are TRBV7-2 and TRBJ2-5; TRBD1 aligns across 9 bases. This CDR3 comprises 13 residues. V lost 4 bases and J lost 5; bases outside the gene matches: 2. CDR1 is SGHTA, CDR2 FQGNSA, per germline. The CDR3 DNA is TGTGCCAGCAGCTGGGGACAGGGTGAGACCCAGTACTTC. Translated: CASSWGQGETQYF.

The CDR3: CASSQLTSSNTGELFF. CDR3 coding DNA: TGTGCCAGCAGCCAGTTGACTAGTTCGAACACCGGGGAGCTGTTTTTT. The chain couples TRBV4-2 to TRBJ2-2; a possible D gene is TRBD2 (6 bases). Trimming stripped 3 bases from V and 0 bases from J, with 11 bases between. CDR3 size: 16 residues. CDR1 is LGHNA, CDR2 YNFKEQ, per germline.

The CDR3 spells CASSPPYRPEQYF. The CDR3 nucleotides read TGTGCCAGCTCACCTCCTTACAGGCCCGAGCAGTACTTC. This chain connects TRBV18 to TRBJ2-7, with D tentatively TRBD1 (5 bases). The germline V gene encodes CDR1 KGHSH and CDR2 LQKENI. The CDR3 runs to 13 residues. The V and J ends lost 3 bases and 6 bases respectively, with 12 bases between them.

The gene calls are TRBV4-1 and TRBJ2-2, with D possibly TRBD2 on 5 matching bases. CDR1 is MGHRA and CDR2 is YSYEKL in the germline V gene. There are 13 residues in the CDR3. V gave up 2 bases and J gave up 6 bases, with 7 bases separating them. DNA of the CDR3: TGCGCCAGCAGCCAAAAGGAGGCCGGGGAGCTGTTTTTT. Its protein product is CASSQKEAGELFF.

This chain's CDR3 is CSVGASGGYEQYF. As DNA, the CDR3 is TGCAGCGTTGGGGCTAGCGGGGGGTACGAGCAGTACTTC. The genes are TRBV29-1 and TRBJ2-7; 11 positions agree with TRBD2. The CDR3 is made up of 13 amino acids. Trimming cost V 4 bases and J 4 bases; bases outside gene matches: 3. Germline V lookup: CDR1 SQVTM, CDR2 ANQGSEA.

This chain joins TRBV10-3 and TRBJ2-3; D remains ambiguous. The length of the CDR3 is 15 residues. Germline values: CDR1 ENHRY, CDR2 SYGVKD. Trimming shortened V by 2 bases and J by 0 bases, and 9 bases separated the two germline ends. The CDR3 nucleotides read TGTGCCATCAGTGAGACAGTCTCTAGCACAGATACGCAGTATTTT. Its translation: CAISETVSSTDTQYF.

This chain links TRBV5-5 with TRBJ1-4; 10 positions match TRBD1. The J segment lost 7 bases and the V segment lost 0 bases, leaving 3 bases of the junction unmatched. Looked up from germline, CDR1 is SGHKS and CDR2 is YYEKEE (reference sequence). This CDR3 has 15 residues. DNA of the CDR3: TGTGCCAGCAGCTTGGCCGGACAGGGGGTTGAAAAACTGTTTTTT. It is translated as CASSLAGQGVEKLFF.

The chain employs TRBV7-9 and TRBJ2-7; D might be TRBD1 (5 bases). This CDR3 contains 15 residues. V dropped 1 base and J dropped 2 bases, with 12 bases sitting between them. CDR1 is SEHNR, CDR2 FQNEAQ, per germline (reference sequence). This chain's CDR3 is CASSLVREDTYEQYF. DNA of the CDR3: TGTGCCAGCAGCTTAGTCAGGGAAGATACCTACGAGCAGTACTTC.

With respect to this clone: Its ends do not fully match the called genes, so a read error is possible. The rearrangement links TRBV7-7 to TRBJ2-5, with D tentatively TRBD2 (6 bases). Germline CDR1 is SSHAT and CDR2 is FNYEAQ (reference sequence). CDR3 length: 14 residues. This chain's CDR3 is CASSFAGMQETQYF. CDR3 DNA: TGTGCTAGCAGCTTTGCGGGGATGCAAGAGACCCAGTACTTC.

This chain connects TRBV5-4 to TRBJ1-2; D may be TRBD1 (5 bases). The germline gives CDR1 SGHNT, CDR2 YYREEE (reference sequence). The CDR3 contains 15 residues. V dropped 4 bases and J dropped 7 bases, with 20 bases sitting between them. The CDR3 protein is CASSVLEWGVFGYTF. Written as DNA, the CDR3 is TGTGCCAGCAGCGTCCTAGAGTGGGGGGTCTTTGGCTACACCTTC.

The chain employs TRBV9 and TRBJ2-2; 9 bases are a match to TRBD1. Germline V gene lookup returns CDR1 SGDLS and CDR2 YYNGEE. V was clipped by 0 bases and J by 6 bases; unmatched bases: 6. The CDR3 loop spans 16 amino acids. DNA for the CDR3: TGTGCCAGCAGCGTAGTGGGGACAGGGTTTGCCGGGGAGCTGTTTTTT. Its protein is CASSVVGTGFAGELFF. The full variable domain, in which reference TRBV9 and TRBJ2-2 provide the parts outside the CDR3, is DSGVTQTPKHLITATGQRVTLRCSPRSGDLSVYWYQQSLDQGLQFLIQYYNGEERAKGNILERFSAQQFPDLHSELNLSSLELGDSALYFCASSVVGTGFAGELFFGEGSRLTVL.

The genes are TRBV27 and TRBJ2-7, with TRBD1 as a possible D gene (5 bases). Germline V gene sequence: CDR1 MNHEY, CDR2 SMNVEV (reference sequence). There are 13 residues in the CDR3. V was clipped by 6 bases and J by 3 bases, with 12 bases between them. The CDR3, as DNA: TGTGCCAGCAGCCATGGACAAAACTACGAGCAGTACTTC. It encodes CASSHGQNYEQYF.